The clone carrying this T cell receptor (beta chain) was detected only a few times. The antigen remains undetermined. This sample is drawn from a study of CD8 T cells in ankylosing spondylitis. Findings and caveats of the study: Reportedly, disease-linked clones are significantly enriched in ankylosing spondylitis patients' matched synovial fluid. Roughly eight highly homologous variants made up a TCR beta motif that seemed to typify ankylosing spondylitis blood.

V shed 7 bases and J shed 5 bases, with 14 bases lying between them. The germline gives CDR1 MNHEY, CDR2 SVGEGT. This CDR3 spans 13 amino acids. TCRdb re-called the 5' RACE reads with MiXCR, one entry per CDR3 protein. The data show some 250,000 distinct CDR3 sequences, roughly a quarter seen once. The source material was blood, either unsorted or a sorted T cell fraction (not recorded which). This clonotype originated in a male donor with ankylosing spondylitis or in good health (not recorded which). The V gene is TRBV6-2 or TRBV6-3, the J gene TRBJ2-5, with a weak D call TRBD2 (6 bases). CDR3: CASTHGRGETQYF. CDR3 coding DNA: TGTGCCAGCACCCACGGACGGGGGGAGACCCAGTACTTC.